This T cell receptor (beta chain) appears in the sequencing data of a study of T cell changes during pregnancy in multiple sclerosis. CDR3 size: 13 residues. V was trimmed by 8 bases and J by 7 bases, leaving 18 bases between them. The germline CDR1 and CDR2 sequences are LNHDA and SQIVND (reference sequence). Generated by immunoSEQ multiplex PCR, the TCRdb table keeps only in-frame clones and is missing some. This sample has about 59,000 clones; approximately 91% occur once, and the top ten carry approximately 1.2%. The clonotype comes from a female donor with multiple sclerosis, enrolled in a pregnancy study. V is TRBV19 and J is TRBJ2-7; tentatively, D is TRBD2 (6 bases). The sequenced sample was peripheral blood, obtained in the second trimester of pregnancy. The CDR3 spells CASDQGVGGEQYF. The CDR3 bases are TGTGCCAGTGATCAGGGAGTGGGGGGTGAGCAGTACTTC.